This TCR beta chain was sequenced in a study of shared clonotypes between healthy human individuals. The study, taken as a whole, reports: In a few donors, around 4.8% of naive CD4 clonotypes appeared in common. Investigators collected only blood, and repertoires in tissues likely differ. Since donors were few, the genetic and exposure-history diversity represented was limited.

The naive CD8 subset, CD45RO-negative cells positively selected for CCR7, excluded terminally differentiated effector memory CD45RA+ cells. The count of this clone is one. Its target is unknown. The V segment lost 3 bases and the J segment 5 bases; nucleotides outside the gene matches: 7. CDR1 is SNHLY and CDR2 is FYNNEI in the germline V gene. CDR3 length equals 17 residues. In replicate PCRs of sorted subsets, approximately 190 ng DNA, approximately 30,000 T cell genomes, was used. Clones were sequenced by immunoSEQ multiplex PCR, and TCRdb holds only the in-frame ones, with some missing. The data show 800,000 or so clones, with approximately 96% seen just once and around 0.21% held by the top ten.

This chain uses TRBV2 with TRBJ2-5; the match to TRBD2 covers 15 bases. This clonotype was obtained from a young man in good health. The sequenced material came from naive CD8+ T cells sorted from blood. CDR3 in amino acids: CASSDKIGLAGGETQYF. The CDR3 coding sequence is TGTGCCAGCAGTGACAAAATAGGACTAGCGGGAGGGGAGACCCAGTACTTC. The whole variable domain, remainder taken from reference TRBV2 and TRBJ2-5, is EPEVTQTPSHQVTQMGQEVILRCVPISNHLYFYWYRQILGQKVEFLVSFYNNEISEKSEIFDDQFSVERPDGSNFTLKIRSTKLEDSAMYFCASSDKIGLAGGETQYFGPGTRLLVL.